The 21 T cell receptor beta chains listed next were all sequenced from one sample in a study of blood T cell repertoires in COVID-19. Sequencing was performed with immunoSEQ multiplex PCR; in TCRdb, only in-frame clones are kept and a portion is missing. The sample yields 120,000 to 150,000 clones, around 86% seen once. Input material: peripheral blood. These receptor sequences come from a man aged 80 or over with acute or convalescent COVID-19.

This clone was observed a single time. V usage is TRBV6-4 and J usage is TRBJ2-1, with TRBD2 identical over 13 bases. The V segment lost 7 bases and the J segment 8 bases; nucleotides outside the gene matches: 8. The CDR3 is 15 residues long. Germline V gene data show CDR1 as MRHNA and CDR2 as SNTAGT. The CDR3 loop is CASKPGLAGRDEQFF. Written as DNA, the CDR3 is TGTGCCAGCAAGCCGGGACTAGCGGGAAGGGATGAGCAGTTCTTC.

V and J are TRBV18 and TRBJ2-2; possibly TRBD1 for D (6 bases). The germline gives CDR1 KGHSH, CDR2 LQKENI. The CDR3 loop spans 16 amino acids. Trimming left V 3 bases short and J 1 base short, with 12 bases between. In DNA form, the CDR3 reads TGTGCCAGCTCACCGACAGGATATGGGAACACCGGGGAGCTGTTTTTT. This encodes CASSPTGYGNTGELFF.

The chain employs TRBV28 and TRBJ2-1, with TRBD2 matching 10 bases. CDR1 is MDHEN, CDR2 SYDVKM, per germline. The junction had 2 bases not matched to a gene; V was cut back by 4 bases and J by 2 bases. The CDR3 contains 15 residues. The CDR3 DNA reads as TGTGCCAGCAGTTCTAGCGGGAGTACCTACAATGAGCAGTTCTTC. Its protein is CASSSSGSTYNEQFF.

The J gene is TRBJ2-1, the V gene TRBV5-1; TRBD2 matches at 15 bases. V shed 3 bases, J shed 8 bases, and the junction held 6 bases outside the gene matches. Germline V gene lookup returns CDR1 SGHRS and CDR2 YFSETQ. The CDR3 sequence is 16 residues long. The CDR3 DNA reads TGCGCCAGCAGCTCGGGACTAGCGGGAGGAGGCGATGAGCAGTTCTTC. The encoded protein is CASSSGLAGGGDEQFF.

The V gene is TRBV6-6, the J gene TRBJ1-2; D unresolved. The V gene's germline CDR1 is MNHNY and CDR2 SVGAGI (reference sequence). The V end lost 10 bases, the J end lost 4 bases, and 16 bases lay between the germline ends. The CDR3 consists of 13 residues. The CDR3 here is CAIRQLQSYGYTF. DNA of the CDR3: TGTGCCATCCGCCAGTTACAGTCCTATGGCTACACCTTC.

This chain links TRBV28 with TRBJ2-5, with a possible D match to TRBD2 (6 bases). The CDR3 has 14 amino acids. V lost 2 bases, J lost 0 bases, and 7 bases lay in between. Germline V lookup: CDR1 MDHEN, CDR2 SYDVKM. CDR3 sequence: CASSLGGYQETQYF. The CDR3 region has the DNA TGTGCCAGCAGTTTAGGGGGGTACCAAGAGACCCAGTACTTC.

CDR3 in DNA: TGTGCCAGCAGCGCCCTGGGAGGACTAGCGGGAGAGACCCAGTACTTC. This gives the protein CASSALGGLAGETQYF. This chain joins TRBV7-3 and TRBJ2-5, with 11 nucleotides matching TRBD2. The CDR3 has 16 amino acids. From germline, CDR1 is SGHTA and CDR2 FQGTGA. After removal of 5 bases from V and 4 bases from J, the junction contained 9 bases not matched to a gene.

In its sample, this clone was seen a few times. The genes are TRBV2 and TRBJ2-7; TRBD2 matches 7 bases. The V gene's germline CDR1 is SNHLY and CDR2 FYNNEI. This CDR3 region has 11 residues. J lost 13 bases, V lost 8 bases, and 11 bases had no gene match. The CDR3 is CASGLGEGHYF. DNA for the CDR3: TGTGCCAGCGGGCTTGGGGAGGGTCATTACTTC. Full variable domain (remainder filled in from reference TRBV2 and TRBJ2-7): EPEVTQTPSHQVTQMGQEVILRCVPISNHLYFYWYRQILGQKVEFLVSFYNNEISEKSEIFDDQFSVERPDGSNFTLKIRSTKLEDSAMYFCASGLGEGHYFGPGTRLTVT.

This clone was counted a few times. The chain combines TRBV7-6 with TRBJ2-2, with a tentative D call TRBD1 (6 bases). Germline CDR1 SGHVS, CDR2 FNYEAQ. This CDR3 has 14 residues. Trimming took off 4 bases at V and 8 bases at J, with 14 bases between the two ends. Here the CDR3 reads CASSSKHRAGELFF. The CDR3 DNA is TGTGCCAGCAGCTCGAAGCACAGGGCTGGGGAGCTGTTTTTT.

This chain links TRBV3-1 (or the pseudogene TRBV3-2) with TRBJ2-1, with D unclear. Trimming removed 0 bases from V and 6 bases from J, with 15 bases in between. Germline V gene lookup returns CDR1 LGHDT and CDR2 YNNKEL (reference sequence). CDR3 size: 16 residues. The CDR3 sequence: CASSQDAKLLSNEQFF. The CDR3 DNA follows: TGTGCCAGCAGCCAAGATGCTAAATTATTGAGCAATGAGCAGTTCTTC.

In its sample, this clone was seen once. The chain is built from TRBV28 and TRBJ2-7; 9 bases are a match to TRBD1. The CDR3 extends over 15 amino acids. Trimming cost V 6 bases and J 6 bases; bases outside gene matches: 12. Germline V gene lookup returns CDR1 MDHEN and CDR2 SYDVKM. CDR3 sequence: CASRSPGTGRFEQYF. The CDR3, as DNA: TGTGCCAGCAGGAGTCCGGGGACAGGGAGGTTCGAGCAGTACTTC.

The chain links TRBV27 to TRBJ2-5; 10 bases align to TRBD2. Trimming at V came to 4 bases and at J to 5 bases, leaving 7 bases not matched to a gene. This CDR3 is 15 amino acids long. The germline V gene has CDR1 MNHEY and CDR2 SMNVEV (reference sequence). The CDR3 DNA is TGTGCCAGCAGTTCCTCCGGGACTAGCGAGGAGACCCAGTACTTC. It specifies CASSSSGTSEETQYF.

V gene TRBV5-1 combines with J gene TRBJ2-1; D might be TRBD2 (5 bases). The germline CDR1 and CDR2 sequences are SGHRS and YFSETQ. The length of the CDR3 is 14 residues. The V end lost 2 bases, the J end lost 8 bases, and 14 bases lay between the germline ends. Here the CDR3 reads CASSFITGSDEQFF. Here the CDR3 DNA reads TGCGCCAGCAGCTTCATAACGGGGTCCGATGAGCAGTTCTTC.

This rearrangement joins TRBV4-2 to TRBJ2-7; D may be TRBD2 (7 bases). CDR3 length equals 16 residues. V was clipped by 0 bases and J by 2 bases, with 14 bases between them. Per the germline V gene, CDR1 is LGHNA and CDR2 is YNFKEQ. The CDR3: CASSQDPAGAPYEQYF. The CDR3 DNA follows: TGTGCCAGCAGCCAAGATCCGGCGGGGGCCCCCTACGAGCAGTACTTC.

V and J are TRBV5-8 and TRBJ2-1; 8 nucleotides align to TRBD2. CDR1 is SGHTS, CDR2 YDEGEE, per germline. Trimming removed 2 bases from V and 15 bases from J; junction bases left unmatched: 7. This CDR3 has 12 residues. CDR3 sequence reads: CASSLPPGGRFF. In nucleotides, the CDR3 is TGTGCCAGCAGCTTACCCCCGGGGGGGAGGTTCTTC.

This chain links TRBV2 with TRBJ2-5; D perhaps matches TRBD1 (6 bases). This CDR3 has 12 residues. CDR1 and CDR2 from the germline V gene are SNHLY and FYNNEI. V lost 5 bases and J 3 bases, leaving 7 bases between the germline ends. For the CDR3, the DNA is TGTGCCAGCAGTCAGGGGAAAGAGACCCAGTACTTC. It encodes CASSQGKETQYF.

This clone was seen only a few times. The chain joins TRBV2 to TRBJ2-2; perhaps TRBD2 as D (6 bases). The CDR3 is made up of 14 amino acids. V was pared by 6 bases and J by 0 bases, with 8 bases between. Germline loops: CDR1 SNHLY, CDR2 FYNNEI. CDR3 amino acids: CASRGTSNTGELFF. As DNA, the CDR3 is TGTGCCAGCAGAGGGACTTCGAACACCGGGGAGCTGTTTTTT.

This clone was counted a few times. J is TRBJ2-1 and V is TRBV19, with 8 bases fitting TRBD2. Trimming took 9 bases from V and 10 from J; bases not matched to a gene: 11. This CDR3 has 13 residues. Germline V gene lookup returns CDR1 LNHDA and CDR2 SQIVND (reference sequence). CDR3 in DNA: TGTGCCAGCCAGAAGCGGGGGCTTTGGGAGCAGTTCTTC. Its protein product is CASQKRGLWEQFF.

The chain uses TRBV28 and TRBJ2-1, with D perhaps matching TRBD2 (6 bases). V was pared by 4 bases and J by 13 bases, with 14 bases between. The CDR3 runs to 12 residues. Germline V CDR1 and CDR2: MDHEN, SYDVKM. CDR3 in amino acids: CASSSPSRGQFF. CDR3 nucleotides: TGTGCCAGCAGTTCACCCTCGCGGGGCCAGTTCTTC.

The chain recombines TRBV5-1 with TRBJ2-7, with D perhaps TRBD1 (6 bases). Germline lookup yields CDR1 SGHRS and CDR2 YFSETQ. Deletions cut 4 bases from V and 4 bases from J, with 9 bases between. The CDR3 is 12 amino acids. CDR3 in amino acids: CASSLQGYEQYF. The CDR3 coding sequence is TGCGCCAGCAGCCTCCAGGGGTACGAGCAGTACTTC.

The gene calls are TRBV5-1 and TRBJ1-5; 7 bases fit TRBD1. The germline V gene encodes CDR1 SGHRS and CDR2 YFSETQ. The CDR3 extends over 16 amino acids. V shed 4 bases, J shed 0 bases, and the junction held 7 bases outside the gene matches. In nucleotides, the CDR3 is TGCGCCAGCAGCCCCGGACAGGTGGGTAGCAATCAGCCCCAGCATTTT. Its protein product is CASSPGQVGSNQPQHF.